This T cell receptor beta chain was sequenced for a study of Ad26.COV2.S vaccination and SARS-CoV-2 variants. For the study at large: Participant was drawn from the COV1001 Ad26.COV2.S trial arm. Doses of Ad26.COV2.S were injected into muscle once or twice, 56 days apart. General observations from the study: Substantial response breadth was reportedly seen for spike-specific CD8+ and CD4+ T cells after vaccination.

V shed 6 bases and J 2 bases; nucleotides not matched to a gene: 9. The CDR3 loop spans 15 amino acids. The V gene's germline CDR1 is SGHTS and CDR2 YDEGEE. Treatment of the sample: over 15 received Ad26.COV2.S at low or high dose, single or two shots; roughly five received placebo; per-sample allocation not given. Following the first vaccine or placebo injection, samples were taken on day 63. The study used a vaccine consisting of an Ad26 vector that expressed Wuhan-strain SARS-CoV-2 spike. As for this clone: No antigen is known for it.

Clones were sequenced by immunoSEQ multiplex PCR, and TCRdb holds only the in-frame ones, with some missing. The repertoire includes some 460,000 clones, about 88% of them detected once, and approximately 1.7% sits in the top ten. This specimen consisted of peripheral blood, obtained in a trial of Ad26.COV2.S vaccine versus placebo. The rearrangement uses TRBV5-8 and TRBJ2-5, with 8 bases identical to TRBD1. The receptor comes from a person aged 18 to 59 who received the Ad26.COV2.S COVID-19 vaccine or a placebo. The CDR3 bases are TGTGCCAGCACAAACCCTACAGGGGGGCAAGAGACCCAGTACTTC. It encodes CASTNPTGGQETQYF.